This is a list of T cell receptor beta chains from one sample in a study of T-cell reconstitution after alpha-beta-depleted transplantation in children. A single record per CDR3 protein comes from TCRdb applying MiXCR to the PCR reads. The table includes some 200,000 distinct CDR3 sequences, about 11% detected once. Sequenced here: PBMCs, sampled before TCRalphabeta/CD19-depleted stem cell transplant. These receptors all stem from a child under two years old with acute myeloid leukemia, due to receive a stem cell transplant. CDR3s include the opening cysteine and the closing phenylalanine or tryptophan. Fields, in order: J gene, V gene, clone size, D gene, CDR3 protein, CDR3 DNA. D genes are given only for firm matches. A row's size may be missing; if present it is once, few, many or a size class.

j_gene: TRBJ2-7; v_gene: TRBV24-1; abundance: .; d_gene: TRBD1; CDR3aa: CATSRQGPVEQYF; CDR3nt: TGTGCCACCAGCAGACAGGGGCCTGTCGAGCAGTACTTC
j_gene: TRBJ2-5; v_gene: TRBV5-1; abundance: many; d_gene: .; CDR3aa: CASSLGSGMEETQYF; CDR3nt: TGCGCCAGCAGCTTGGGGTCAGGAATGGAGGAGACCCAGTACTTC
j_gene: TRBJ2-1; v_gene: TRBV12-3/TRBV12-4; abundance: many; d_gene: TRBD2; CDR3aa: CASSALAGGDEQFF; CDR3nt: TGTGCCAGCAGTGCCCTTGCGGGGGGCGATGAGCAGTTCTTC
j_gene: TRBJ1-1; v_gene: TRBV27; abundance: once; d_gene: TRBD1; CDR3aa: CTSSSLRDRVMNTEAFF; CDR3nt: TGCACCAGCAGTTCACTGAGGGACAGGGTTATGAACACTGAAGCTTTCTTT
j_gene: TRBJ1-5; v_gene: TRBV7-9; abundance: few; d_gene: TRBD1; CDR3aa: CASSLGTGRISQPQHF; CDR3nt: TGTGCCAGCAGCTTAGGGACAGGGAGAATCAGCCAGCCCCAGCATTTT
j_gene: TRBJ2-5; v_gene: TRBV12-3/TRBV12-4; abundance: many; d_gene: .; CDR3aa: CASSLEGVVKTQYF; CDR3nt: TGTGCCAGCAGTTTGGAAGGGGTGGTAAAGACCCAGTACTTC
j_gene: TRBJ1-3; v_gene: TRBV20-1; abundance: many; d_gene: .; CDR3aa: CSARIQGGNTIYF; CDR3nt: TGCAGTGCTAGGATCCAGGGAGGAAACACCATATATTTT
j_gene: TRBJ2-5; v_gene: TRBV5-1; abundance: many; d_gene: .; CDR3aa: CASSTRLQETQYF; CDR3nt: TGCGCCAGCAGCACCAGACTACAAGAGACCCAGTACTTC
j_gene: TRBJ2-1; v_gene: TRBV5-1; abundance: many; d_gene: .; CDR3aa: CASSLTSRVHEQFF; CDR3nt: TGCGCCAGCAGCTTGACTAGCAGGGTTCATGAGCAGTTCTTC
j_gene: TRBJ1-6; v_gene: TRBV28; abundance: many; d_gene: TRBD1; CDR3aa: CASSSGQVVNSPLHF; CDR3nt: TGTGCCAGCAGTTCAGGACAGGTCGTTAATTCACCCCTCCACTTT
j_gene: TRBJ1-5; v_gene: TRBV29-1; abundance: many; d_gene: TRBD1; CDR3aa: CSGPGQGSGQPQHF; CDR3nt: TGCAGCGGTCCAGGACAGGGGTCGGGGCAGCCCCAGCATTTT
j_gene: TRBJ2-3; v_gene: TRBV7-8; abundance: many; d_gene: .; CDR3aa: CASSLESANTQYF; CDR3nt: TGTGCCAGCAGCTTAGAATCCGCGAATACGCAGTATTTT
j_gene: TRBJ2-3; v_gene: TRBV9; abundance: many; d_gene: .; CDR3aa: CASRGGGVRADTQYF; CDR3nt: TGTGCCAGCAGAGGAGGGGGCGTAAGGGCAGATACGCAGTATTTT
j_gene: TRBJ2-2; v_gene: TRBV29-1; abundance: many; d_gene: .; CDR3aa: CSVEARFTGELFF; CDR3nt: TGCAGCGTTGAAGCGCGGTTTACCGGGGAGCTGTTTTTT
j_gene: TRBJ2-5; v_gene: TRBV5-6; abundance: many; d_gene: .; CDR3aa: CASSELTEYQETQYF; CDR3nt: TGTGCCAGCAGCGAACTCACAGAGTACCAAGAGACCCAGTACTTC
j_gene: TRBJ2-3; v_gene: TRBV20-1; abundance: many; d_gene: .; CDR3aa: CSTYRDGDTQYF; CDR3nt: TGCAGTACATATAGGGACGGAGATACGCAGTATTTT
j_gene: TRBJ1-1; v_gene: TRBV2; abundance: many; d_gene: TRBD1; CDR3aa: CAGEKDRDHEAFF; CDR3nt: TGTGCCGGGGAAAAGGACAGGGACCATGAAGCTTTCTTT
j_gene: TRBJ2-7; v_gene: TRBV2; abundance: many; d_gene: TRBD2; CDR3aa: CASSEASGYEQYF; CDR3nt: TGTGCCAGCAGTGAAGCTAGCGGGTATGAGCAGTACTTC
j_gene: TRBJ2-1; v_gene: TRBV19; abundance: .; d_gene: .; CDR3aa: CASSNRNNEQFF; CDR3nt: TGTGCCAGTAGTAACAGGAACAATGAGCAGTTCTTC
j_gene: TRBJ1-2; v_gene: TRBV6-2/TRBV6-3; abundance: few; d_gene: .; CDR3aa: CASSFRPTGNYGYTF; CDR3nt: TGTGCCAGCAGTTTCCGCCCAACAGGGAATTATGGCTACACCTTC
j_gene: TRBJ2-5; v_gene: TRBV20-1; abundance: many; d_gene: .; CDR3aa: CSARDLGTQYF; CDR3nt: TGCAGTGCTAGAGATCTTGGGACCCAGTACTTC
j_gene: TRBJ2-2; v_gene: TRBV30; abundance: many; d_gene: .; CDR3aa: CAWGGTANTGELFF; CDR3nt: TGTGCCTGGGGGGGGACAGCGAACACCGGGGAGCTGTTTTTT
j_gene: TRBJ1-2; v_gene: TRBV5-6; abundance: .; d_gene: .; CDR3aa: CASSFIHRDYGYTF; CDR3nt: TGTGCCAGCAGCTTTATTCACCGGGACTATGGCTACACCTTC
j_gene: TRBJ1-1; v_gene: TRBV7-2; abundance: many; d_gene: .; CDR3aa: CASSPGPANTEAFF; CDR3nt: TGTGCCAGCAGCCCGGGACCCGCGAACACTGAAGCTTTCTTT
j_gene: TRBJ1-5; v_gene: TRBV20-1; abundance: many; d_gene: TRBD1; CDR3aa: CSAPDRASQPQHF; CDR3nt: TGCAGTGCTCCTGACAGGGCGAGTCAGCCCCAGCATTTT
j_gene: TRBJ2-6; v_gene: TRBV7-8; abundance: .; d_gene: .; CDR3aa: CASSLGRKGANVLTF; CDR3nt: TGTGCCAGCAGCTTAGGGCGGAAAGGGGCCAACGTCCTGACTTTC
j_gene: TRBJ2-7; v_gene: TRBV29-1; abundance: many; d_gene: TRBD1; CDR3aa: CSVDGQVGSYEQYF; CDR3nt: TGCAGCGTGGACGGACAGGTAGGCTCCTACGAGCAGTACTTC
j_gene: TRBJ2-5; v_gene: TRBV5-1; abundance: many; d_gene: TRBD2; CDR3aa: CASSLGTSGQETQYF; CDR3nt: TGTGCCAGCAGCTTAGGGACTAGCGGACAAGAGACCCAGTACTTC
j_gene: TRBJ2-7; v_gene: TRBV29-1; abundance: many; d_gene: .; CDR3aa: CSVERPGGEYF; CDR3nt: TGCAGCGTTGAACGACCAGGGGGGGAGTACTTC
j_gene: TRBJ2-7; v_gene: TRBV2; abundance: .; d_gene: TRBD2; CDR3aa: CASTERESEQYF; CDR3nt: TGTGCCAGCACCGAGCGGGAGAGCGAGCAGTACTTC
j_gene: TRBJ2-7; v_gene: TRBV18; abundance: few; d_gene: TRBD1; CDR3aa: CASSPPGQGQYF; CDR3nt: TGTGCCAGCTCACCACCGGGACAGGGGCAGTACTTC
j_gene: TRBJ1-2; v_gene: TRBV7-9; abundance: .; d_gene: TRBD1; CDR3aa: CASSSIPGTALGYTF; CDR3nt: TGTGCCAGCAGCTCCATTCCCGGGACAGCCCTTGGCTACACCTTC
j_gene: TRBJ2-1; v_gene: TRBV5-1; abundance: many; d_gene: TRBD2; CDR3aa: CASSWGLAGGNEQFF; CDR3nt: TGCGCCAGCAGCTGGGGACTAGCGGGAGGGAATGAGCAGTTCTTC
j_gene: TRBJ2-2; v_gene: TRBV29-1; abundance: .; d_gene: .; CDR3aa: CSVEASGSGRQGTGELFF; CDR3nt: TGCAGCGTTGAAGCCTCGGGTAGCGGGAGACAGGGGACCGGGGAGCTGTTTTTT
j_gene: TRBJ2-1; v_gene: TRBV7-2; abundance: many; d_gene: TRBD1; CDR3aa: CASSLVTGGYYNEQFF; CDR3nt: TGTGCCAGCAGCTTAGTGACAGGGGGGTATTACAATGAGCAGTTCTTC
j_gene: TRBJ2-1; v_gene: TRBV6-2/TRBV6-3; abundance: many; d_gene: TRBD2; CDR3aa: CASTGLAGVEVHDEQFF; CDR3nt: TGTGCCAGCACCGGACTAGCGGGAGTGGAGGTACACGATGAGCAGTTCTTC
j_gene: TRBJ1-1; v_gene: TRBV27; abundance: many; d_gene: TRBD1; CDR3aa: CASKRQGDTEAFF; CDR3nt: TGTGCCAGCAAACGACAGGGTGACACTGAAGCTTTCTTT
j_gene: TRBJ1-3; v_gene: TRBV7-9; abundance: few; d_gene: .; CDR3aa: CASSELNGNTIYF; CDR3nt: TGTGCCAGCTCGGAGCTTAATGGAAACACCATATATTTT
j_gene: TRBJ2-3; v_gene: TRBV20-1; abundance: many; d_gene: .; CDR3aa: CSAPPAGEADTQYF; CDR3nt: TGCAGTGCTCCCCCGGCGGGCGAGGCAGATACGCAGTATTTT
j_gene: TRBJ2-1; v_gene: TRBV11-2; abundance: many; d_gene: TRBD2; CDR3aa: CASSSRTGLAPYRAEQFF; CDR3nt: TGTGCCAGCAGCTCCAGGACGGGACTAGCCCCCTATCGGGCTGAGCAGTTCTTC
j_gene: TRBJ1-5; v_gene: TRBV11-3; abundance: .; d_gene: .; CDR3aa: CASSYSRTGNQPQHF; CDR3nt: TGTGCCAGCAGCTACAGCAGGACAGGCAATCAGCCCCAGCATTTT
j_gene: TRBJ2-1; v_gene: TRBV28; abundance: many; d_gene: .; CDR3aa: CASSLGGVQGIDEQFF; CDR3nt: TGTGCCAGCAGTTTAGGTGGAGTACAGGGTATCGATGAGCAGTTCTTC